This TCR beta chain was identified in a study of T cell responses to AZD1222 COVID-19 vaccine. Trimming pared 7 bases from V and 7 bases from J, leaving 13 bases between. This CDR3 contains 12 residues. Germline V gives CDR1 SGHTA, CDR2 FQGNSA. Study-level points and caveats: Seropositive AZD1222 recipients at baseline numbered only 6 or 7. After the peak T cell response, and only then, were repertoires sampled.

This clone was picked up one time. Its target is not known. Method: immunoSEQ multiplex PCR; TCRdb's copy keeps in-frame clones and lacks some. Of some 120,000 clones listed, about 87% are singletons. The sequence was collected from an adult in good health. The gene calls are TRBV7-2 and TRBJ2-5; unclear D gene. Sequencing used peripheral blood, obtained on day 0 of AZD1222 vaccination. The CDR3 sequence is CASNRPDGTQYF. CDR3 sequence (DNA): TGTGCCAGCAACCGGCCGGATGGGACCCAGTACTTC.